Described below is a single TCR beta chain sequence and its context. Tumor or blood genomic DNA was sequenced, with inputs of 616 ng to 6,004 ng. The repertoire was sequenced with immunoSEQ multiplex PCR; TCRdb's copy has only in-frame clones and lacks some. The sample contains 45,000 to 60,000 clones, about four fifths of which appear only once. These data come from a study of T cells in tumors after PD-1 blockade. Study overall: Each patient got pembrolizumab 200 mg every 3 weeks or cemiplimab 350 mg every 2 weeks. A subset received ongoing vismodegib 150 mg daily alongside anti-PD-1 therapy. Blood samples averaged around 120,000 templates (range about 24,679-260,000) and more than 35,000 unique clonotypes.

The origin of this receptor is a human donor with basal cell carcinoma. The source was PBMCs, collected before anti-PD-1 treatment.

The CDR3 loop is CASSLNTGDTGELFF. The DNA of the CDR3 is TGTGCCAGCAGCTTAAATACCGGGGACACCGGGGAGCTGTTTTTT. The chain is built from TRBV7-2 and TRBJ2-2, with D perhaps matching TRBD2 (5 bases). The CDR3 contains 15 residues. Germline assignment: CDR1 SGHTA and CDR2 FQGNSA. V lost 2 bases, J lost 3 bases, and 10 bases lay in between.